This T cell receptor beta chain stems from a study of blood T cells in healthy people across ages. Isolation yielded PBMCs, at least 6.5 million per sample, in every case. For the second PCR, which ran for 7 to 11 cycles, a sample-barcoded 5' primer and a J-beta primer mix were used. TCRdb reprocessed the 5' RACE reads with MiXCR, giving one entry per CDR3 protein. The table shows about 640,000 distinct CDR3 sequences, with around 54% occurring only once. As to this clonotype: Its antigen is as yet unknown.

Study-wide results and caveats: What prevented conclusive comparison of naive and antigen-experienced cells was that PBMCs were unsorted.

Germline V gene data show CDR1 as MNHEY and CDR2 as SVGAGI. Trimming cost V 8 bases and J 5 bases, with 18 bases left between them. There are 14 residues in the CDR3. The clonotype was recovered from a man in his 60s in good health. Sequenced material: blood. The chain uses TRBV6-5 and TRBJ1-1; D possibly corresponds to TRBD1 (6 bases). The CDR3 protein is CASFTGSFMTEAFF. Written as DNA, the CDR3 is TGTGCCAGCTTTACAGGGTCGTTTATGACTGAAGCTTTCTTT.